Following are 7 T cell receptor beta chains from one sample sequenced in a study of shared clonotypes between healthy human individuals. Profiling relied on immunoSEQ multiplex PCR, and the TCRdb table lists in-frame clones only, not all of them. The sample has approximately 2,000,000 clones, around 95% seen once. Terminally differentiated effector memory CD45RA+ cells were left out of the naive CD8 fraction, which was CD45RO-negative and positively selected for CCR7. Material for sequencing was naive CD8+ T cells from PBMCs. Receptors were obtained from a man younger than 35 in good health. Some clones in this sample may be carry-over from other donors' samples.

Concerning this clone itself: A clone one base away is much larger, so this may be a read error. The CDR3 does not end in the conserved phenylalanine or tryptophan, so this is likely a read error. The CDR3 loop reads CASSLAGPGAHGYTL. The CDR3 bases are TGCGCCAGCAGCTTGGCCGGGCCAGGGGCGCATGGCTACACCCTC. The chain carries TRBV5-1 and TRBJ1-2; possible D gene TRBD1, 6 bases. The CDR3 spans 15 residues. Germline CDR1 SGHRS, CDR2 YFSETQ. Deletions cut 0 bases from V and 6 bases from J, with 15 bases between.

The chain has TRBV7-2 and TRBJ2-5, with D perhaps matching TRBD1 (5 bases). Per germline, CDR1 SGHTA and CDR2 FQGNSA. The CDR3 has 13 amino acids. The V end lost 8 bases, the J end lost 5 bases, and 15 bases lay between the germline ends. CDR3 loop: CASYARGLETQYF. CDR3 DNA sequence: TGTGCCAGCTATGCTAGGGGATTGGAGACCCAGTACTTC.

The chain has TRBV7-9 and TRBJ1-2, with TRBD1 as a possible D gene (5 bases). In germline, CDR1 is SEHNR, CDR2 FQNEAQ (reference sequence). Deletions cut 3 bases from V and 0 bases from J, with 14 bases between. This CDR3 contains 16 residues. CDR3 DNA: TGTGCCAGCAGCTTGCCCCGAGTAGGGGCTAACTATGGCTACACCTTC. It specifies CASSLPRVGANYGYTF.

J is TRBJ2-1 and V is TRBV10-3; D is unclear. Trimming took off 6 bases at V and 6 bases at J, with 12 bases between the two ends. Germline V gene sequence: CDR1 ENHRY, CDR2 SYGVKD. The CDR3 has 13 residues. CDR3 in DNA: TGTGCCATCAGCCCCACCCTGGGCAATGAGCAGTTCTTC. This gives the protein CAISPTLGNEQFF.

The chain couples TRBV7-3 to TRBJ2-1, with 7 bases aligning to TRBD1. CDR3 length: 17 residues. Germline V gene lookup returns CDR1 SGHTA and CDR2 FQGTGA. Germline trimming cut 4 bases from V and 5 bases from J; bases unmatched to any gene: 14. The CDR3: CASSYRGSEIPNNEQFF. CDR3 DNA sequence: TGTGCCAGCAGCTACAGGGGTAGCGAGATCCCAAACAATGAGCAGTTCTTC.

The chain links TRBV6-1 to TRBJ1-1; D ambiguous. CDR3 length equals 15 residues. Germline values: CDR1 MNHNS, CDR2 SASEGT. V was trimmed by 5 bases and J by 3 bases, leaving 16 bases between them. The CDR3 spells CASSFLGGGDTEAFF. In nucleotides, the CDR3 is TGTGCCAGCAGTTTCTTGGGAGGTGGGGACACTGAAGCTTTCTTT.

This clone was counted a single time. The rearrangement joins TRBV28 to TRBJ1-4, with D tentatively TRBD1 (5 bases). Germline V gene lookup returns CDR1 MDHEN and CDR2 SYDVKM. The CDR3 has 16 residues. Trimming cost V 4 bases and J 0 bases, with 12 bases left between them. In DNA form, the CDR3 reads TGTGCCAGCAGTTGGGTCAGGGATGCAACTAATGAAAAACTGTTTTTT. Translation gives CASSWVRDATNEKLFF.